This TCR beta chain originates from a study of graft-versus-host responses after intestinal transplantation. Details on this clone: No antigen is known for it.

Sequenced by immunoSEQ multiplex PCR; TCRdb stores in-frame clones only, minus some. The sample holds over 80,000 clones; 90% to 95% are singletons and the top ten take about 0.18%. Germline-derived CDR1 and CDR2 are SGHNT and YYREEE (reference sequence). This CDR3 has 9 amino acids. Study-wide points: Detected in recipient marrow were GvH clones, some of which were first observed in ileum or blood.

The specimen comprised unstimulated CD4+ T cells sorted from spleen or lymph node cells, sampled before transplant. The TCR was taken from a human donor who was the organ donor for an intestinal transplant. This sequence joins TRBV5-4 and TRBJ2-5; D remains unclear. TRBJ2-7 explains the end of the DNA better; the J call may be wrong. The CDR3 loop is CASSYEQYF. DNA of the CDR3: TGTGCCAGCAGCTACGAGCAGTACTTC.